This TCR beta chain was found in a study of molecular identifiers for immune sequencing clone quantification (dated by TCRdb to the late 2010s). In terms of the full investigation: For a replicate experiment, RNA from around 20,000 or 100,000 naive CD8 T cells was divided into five aliquots, of which four were sequenced. The study was a methods study using CD8 T cells to benchmark molecular-identifier clustering-based TCR repertoire sequencing (MIDCIRS) and TCR RNA copy counting. Broader findings and caveats from the paper: In CMV-specific effector cells, clones with more than 20 RNA copies contained over 98% of molecules, whereas in naive cells such clones contained under 1% of molecules. Approximately 3.3 recovered TCR RNA copies per cell were obtained by modeling, versus about 9.7 by digital PCR, implying a capture efficiency of approximately 27%. Spiked-in Jurkat TCR RNA (around eleven copies' worth), which is not part of the donor repertoire, was contained in the naive libraries. When barcode sub-clustering was not used, chimeric consensus sequences inflated TCR diversity, with chimeras reaching as high as 47%. A single cell's worth of spiked-in Jurkat TCR RNA was reported detectable even among one million naive CD8 T cells. Identical TCR molecules sharing a barcode could cause highly expanded clone sizes to be underestimated.

There are many counts of this clonotype. This clone's antigen is unknown. No clone much larger than this one lies a single base away; base qualities are absent. The CDR3 covers 15 residues, taking in both the cysteine and the phenylalanine. Just the 45-base CDR3 DNA is kept, in frame starting at base 1. The V end gives up 5 bases and the J end 6 bases, leaving 9 bases in the junction not matched to a gene. Per the germline V gene (reference sequence), SEHNR is the CDR1 and FQNEAQ is the CDR2. Libraries of naive CD8 T cells were built from anywhere between about 19,000 and 1,000,000 sorted cells, with 10%, 30% or 50% of the purified RNA used. Naive CD8 T cells were FACS-sorted as CD8+CD4-CCR7+CD45RA+ on a BD FACSAria II into RLT Plus buffer. Around 10 TCR copies' worth of Jurkat RNA were spiked into about 20,000-1,100,000 naive CD8 T cell samples to test detection sensitivity. Enrichment of CD8 T cells was done with RosetteSep CD8+ T Cell Enrichment Cocktail plus Ficoll-Paque, and ACK red cell lysis came afterward.

Receptor amplification or capture employed PCR. TCRdb records Illumina HiSeq 4000 as the sequencer. Preparation of bulk TCR libraries followed a previously described approach, with the TCR primers listed in Table S5. Total RNA was purified with the Qiagen AllPrep DNA/RNA kit. Before any analysis, reads coming from multiple sequencing runs of the same library were combined into one pool. The authors' analysis ran thus. Reads were retained only if the reads had an exact TCR constant sequence, and the retained reads were trimmed to 150 nt and grouped according to their 12-nt molecular barcodes. Reads inside each barcode group were sub-clustered using a 15% Levenshtein threshold, and a quality-weighted consensus sequence was constructed for each RNA molecule. Non-functional sequences were discarded, and so were lower-count sequences lying one edit away from another sequence. Based on a fit of two negative binomial distributions, barcode sub-clusters having less than 20% of the maximum read count were discarded. Starting from the raw public reads, TCRdb applied fastp trimming at Q25, assembled clones with MiXCR and retained in-frame beta chains. Each CDR3 protein appears once, grouped with its most common genes and DNA. These V and J calls originate from TCRdb's pipeline instead of the authors' own analysis. The sample has tens of thousands of distinct CDR3 sequences on record, around 18% of them singletons. Approximately 1.5% of the sample goes to the ten largest clones.

Specimen: naive CD8+ T cells from blood, with Jurkat cell RNA spiked in. Explained via the paper, the cell subset or site label denotes: FACS-sorted CD8+CD4-CCR7+CD45RA+ naive T cells. The sequence derives from a human donor in good health. Some libraries in this study had Jurkat cell RNA spiked in. This chain is built from TRBV7-9 and TRBJ1-5; TRBD1 matches 8 bases in the middle. At the DNA level, the sequence is TGTGCCAGCAGCGACGACAGGGGCGCGGGTCAGCCCCAGCATTTT. Translated, it reads CASSDDRGAGQPQHF.